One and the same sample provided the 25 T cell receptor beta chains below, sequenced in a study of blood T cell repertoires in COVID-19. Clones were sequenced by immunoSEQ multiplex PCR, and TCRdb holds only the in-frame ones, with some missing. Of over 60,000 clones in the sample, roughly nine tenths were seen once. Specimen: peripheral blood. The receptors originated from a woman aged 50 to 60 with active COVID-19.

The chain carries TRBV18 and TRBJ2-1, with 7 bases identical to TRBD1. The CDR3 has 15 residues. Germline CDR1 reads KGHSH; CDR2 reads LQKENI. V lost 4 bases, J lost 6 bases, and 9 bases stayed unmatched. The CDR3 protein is CASSRGPTGANEQFF. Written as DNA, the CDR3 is TGTGCCAGCTCACGAGGACCAACAGGGGCCAATGAGCAGTTCTTC.

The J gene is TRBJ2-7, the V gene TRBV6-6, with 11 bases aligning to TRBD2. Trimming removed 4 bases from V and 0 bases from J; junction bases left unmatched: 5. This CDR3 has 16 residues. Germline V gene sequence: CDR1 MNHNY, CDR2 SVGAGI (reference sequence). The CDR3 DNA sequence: TGTGCCAGCAGTTCGATTACTAGCGGGAGCTCCTACGAGCAGTACTTC. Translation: CASSSITSGSSYEQYF.

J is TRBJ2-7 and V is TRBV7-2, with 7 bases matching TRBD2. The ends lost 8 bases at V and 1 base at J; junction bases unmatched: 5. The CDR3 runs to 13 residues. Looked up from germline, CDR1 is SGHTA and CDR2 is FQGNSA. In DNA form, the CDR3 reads TGTGCCAGCCGGTCTAGCGGATCCTACGAGCAGTACTTC. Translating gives CASRSSGSYEQYF.

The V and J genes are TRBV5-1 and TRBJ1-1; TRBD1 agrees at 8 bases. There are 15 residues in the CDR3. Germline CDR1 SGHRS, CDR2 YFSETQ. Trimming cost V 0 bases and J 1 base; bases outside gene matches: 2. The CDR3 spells CASSLGGTGNTEAFF. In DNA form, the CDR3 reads TGCGCCAGCAGCTTGGGGGGGACAGGGAACACTGAAGCTTTCTTT.

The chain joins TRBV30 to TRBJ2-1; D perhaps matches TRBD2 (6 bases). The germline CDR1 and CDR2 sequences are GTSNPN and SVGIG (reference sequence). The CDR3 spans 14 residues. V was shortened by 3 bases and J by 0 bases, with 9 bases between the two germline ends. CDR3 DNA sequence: TGTGCCTGGAGACGGGAGAGCTCCTACAATGAGCAGTTCTTC. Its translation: CAWRRESSYNEQFF.

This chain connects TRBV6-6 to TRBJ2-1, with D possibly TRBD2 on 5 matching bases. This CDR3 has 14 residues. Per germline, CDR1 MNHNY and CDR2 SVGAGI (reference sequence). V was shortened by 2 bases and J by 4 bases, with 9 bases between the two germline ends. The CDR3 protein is CASSYLEGYNEQFF. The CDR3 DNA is TGTGCCAGCAGTTACCTAGAGGGTTACAATGAGCAGTTCTTC.

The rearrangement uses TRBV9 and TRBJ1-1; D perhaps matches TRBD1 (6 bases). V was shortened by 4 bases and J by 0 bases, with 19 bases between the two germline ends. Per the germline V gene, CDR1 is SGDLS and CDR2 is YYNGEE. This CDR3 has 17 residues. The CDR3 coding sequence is TGTGCCAGCAGCCCGCGCGGTGGACAGTTGATGAACACTGAAGCTTTCTTT. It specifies CASSPRGGQLMNTEAFF.

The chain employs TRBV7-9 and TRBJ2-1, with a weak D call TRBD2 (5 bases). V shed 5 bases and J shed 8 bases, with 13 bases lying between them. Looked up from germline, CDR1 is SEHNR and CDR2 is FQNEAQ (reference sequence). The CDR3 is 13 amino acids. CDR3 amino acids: CASSPLSRDEQFF. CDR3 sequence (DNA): TGTGCCAGCAGCCCCTTGTCGCGGGATGAGCAGTTCTTC.

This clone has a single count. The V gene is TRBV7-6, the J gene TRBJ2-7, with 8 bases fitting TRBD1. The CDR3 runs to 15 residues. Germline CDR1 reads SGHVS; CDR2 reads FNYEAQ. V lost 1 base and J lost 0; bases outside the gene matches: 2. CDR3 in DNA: TGTGCCAGCAGCTTAGTTGGGACAGGCTCCTACGAGCAGTACTTC. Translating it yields CASSLVGTGSYEQYF.

DNA for the CDR3: TGTGCCAGCTCACCCCAGACAGGGAGGTCCGGGGAGCTGTTTTTT. Residues: CASSPQTGRSGELFF. The chain joins TRBV18 to TRBJ2-2; weak D call: TRBD1 (7 bases). There are 15 residues in the CDR3. V was trimmed by 3 bases and J by 6 bases, leaving 14 bases between them. CDR1 is KGHSH and CDR2 is LQKENI in the germline V gene.

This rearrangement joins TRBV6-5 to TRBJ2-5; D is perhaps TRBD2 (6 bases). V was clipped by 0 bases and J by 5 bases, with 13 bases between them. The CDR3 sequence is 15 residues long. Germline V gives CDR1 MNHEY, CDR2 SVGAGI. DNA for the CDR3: TGTGCCAGCAGTTACTCGTGGTCGACTAGGGAGACCCAGTACTTC. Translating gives CASSYSWSTRETQYF.

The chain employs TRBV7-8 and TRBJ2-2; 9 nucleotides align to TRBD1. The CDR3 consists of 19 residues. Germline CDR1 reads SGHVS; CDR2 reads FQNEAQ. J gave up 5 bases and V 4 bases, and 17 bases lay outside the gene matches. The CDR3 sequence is CASSSRTGASSSSTGELFF. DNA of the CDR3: TGTGCCAGCAGCTCTCGGACAGGGGCCTCGAGCTCAAGTACCGGGGAGCTGTTTTTT. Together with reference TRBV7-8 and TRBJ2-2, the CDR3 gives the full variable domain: GAGVSQSPRYKVAKRGQDVALRCDPISGHVSLFWYQQALGQGPEFLTYFQNEAQLDKSGLPSDRFFAERPEGSVSTLKIQRTQQEDSAVYLCASSSRTGASSSSTGELFFGEGSRLTVL.

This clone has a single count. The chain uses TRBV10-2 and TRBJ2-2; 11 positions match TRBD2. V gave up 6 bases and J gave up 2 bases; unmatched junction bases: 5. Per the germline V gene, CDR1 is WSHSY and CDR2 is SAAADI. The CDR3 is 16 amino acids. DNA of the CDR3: TGCGCCAGCAGGGAACTAGCGGGAGAAAACACCGGGGAGCTGTTTTTT. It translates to CASRELAGENTGELFF.

CDR3 protein: CATSGRSTSGLRNEQFF. The DNA for the CDR3 is TGTGCCACCAGTGGAAGGTCGACTAGCGGTCTTCGCAATGAGCAGTTCTTC. The J gene is TRBJ2-1, the V gene TRBV24-1; 9 nucleotides line up with TRBD2. The CDR3 is made up of 17 amino acids. Germline V gene data show CDR1 as KGHDR and CDR2 as SFDVKD. Germline trimming cut 5 bases from V and 6 bases from J; bases unmatched to any gene: 13.

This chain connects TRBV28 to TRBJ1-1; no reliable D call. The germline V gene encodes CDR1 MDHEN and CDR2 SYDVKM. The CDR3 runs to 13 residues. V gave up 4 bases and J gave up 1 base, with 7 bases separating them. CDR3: CASSSPGNTEAFF. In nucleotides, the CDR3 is TGTGCCAGCAGTTCCCCAGGGAACACTGAAGCTTTCTTT.

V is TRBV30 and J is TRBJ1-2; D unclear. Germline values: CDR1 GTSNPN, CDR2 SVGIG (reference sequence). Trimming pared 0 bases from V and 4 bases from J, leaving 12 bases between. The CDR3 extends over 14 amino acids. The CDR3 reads CAWSVAAPSYGYTF. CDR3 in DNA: TGTGCCTGGAGTGTAGCGGCCCCGAGCTATGGCTACACCTTC.

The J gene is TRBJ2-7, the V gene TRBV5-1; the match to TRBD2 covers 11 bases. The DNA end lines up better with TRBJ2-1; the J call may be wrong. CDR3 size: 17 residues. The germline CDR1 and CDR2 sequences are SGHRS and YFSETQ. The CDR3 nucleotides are TGCGCCAGCAGCTTACAAACTTTTGGACTAGCGGGCCCTGAGCAGTTCTTC. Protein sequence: CASSLQTFGLAGPEQFF.

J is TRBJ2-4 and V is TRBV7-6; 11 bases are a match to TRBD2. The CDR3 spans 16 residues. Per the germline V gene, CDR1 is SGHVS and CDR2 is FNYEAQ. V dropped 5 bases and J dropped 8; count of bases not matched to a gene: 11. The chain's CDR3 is CASSPKLAGDLDIQYF. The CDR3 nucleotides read TGTGCCAGCAGCCCAAAACTAGCGGGAGATTTGGACATTCAGTACTTC.

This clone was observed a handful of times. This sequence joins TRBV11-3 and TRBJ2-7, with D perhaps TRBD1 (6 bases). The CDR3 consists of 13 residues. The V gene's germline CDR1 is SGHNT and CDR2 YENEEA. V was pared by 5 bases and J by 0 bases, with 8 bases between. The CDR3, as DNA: TGTGCCAGCAGCCCAGGGGTCTCCTACGAGCAGTACTTC. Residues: CASSPGVSYEQYF.

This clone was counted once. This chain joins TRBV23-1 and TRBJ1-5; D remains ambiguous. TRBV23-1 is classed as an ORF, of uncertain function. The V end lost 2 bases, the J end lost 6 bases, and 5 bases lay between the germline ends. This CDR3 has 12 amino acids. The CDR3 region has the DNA TGCGCCAGCAGTCAACCCCGTCAGCCCCAGCATTTT. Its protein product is CASSQPRQPQHF.

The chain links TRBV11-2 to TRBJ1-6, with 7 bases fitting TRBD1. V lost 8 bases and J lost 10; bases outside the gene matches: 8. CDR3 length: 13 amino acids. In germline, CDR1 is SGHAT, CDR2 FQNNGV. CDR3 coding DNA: TGTGCCAGCGGAACAGGGGTTCGCTCACCCCTCCACTTT. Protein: CASGTGVRSPLHF.

CDR3 bases: TGTGCCAGCAGTTACTCGAAATTCGGGACAGAGTACGAGCAGTACTTC. Translated: CASSYSKFGTEYEQYF. The J gene is TRBJ2-7, the V gene TRBV6-2 or TRBV6-3, with 7 bases lining up with TRBD1. Germline V lookup: CDR1 MNHEY, CDR2 SVGEGT. J gave up 4 bases and V 0 bases, and 9 bases lay outside the gene matches. The CDR3 loop spans 16 amino acids.

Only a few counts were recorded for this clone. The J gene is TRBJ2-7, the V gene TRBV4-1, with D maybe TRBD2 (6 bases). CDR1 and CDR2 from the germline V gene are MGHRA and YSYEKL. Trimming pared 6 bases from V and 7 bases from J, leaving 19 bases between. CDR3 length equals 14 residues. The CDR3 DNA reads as TGCGCCAGCAGAGCTTATCGGGACTCGGTTGAGCAGTACTTC. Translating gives CASRAYRDSVEQYF.

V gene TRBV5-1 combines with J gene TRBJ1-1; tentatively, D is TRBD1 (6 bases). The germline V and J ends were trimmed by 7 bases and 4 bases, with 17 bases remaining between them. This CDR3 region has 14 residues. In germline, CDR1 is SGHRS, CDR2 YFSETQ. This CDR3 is CASRDKDPSTEAFF. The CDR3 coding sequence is TGCGCCAGCCGGGACAAGGACCCTAGCACTGAAGCTTTCTTT.

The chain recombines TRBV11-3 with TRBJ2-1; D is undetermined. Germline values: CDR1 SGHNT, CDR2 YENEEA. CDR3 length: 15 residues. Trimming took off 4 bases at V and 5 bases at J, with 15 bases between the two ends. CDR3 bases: TGTGCCAGCAGCTCTCTAGGTATCGCGGACAATGAGCAGTTCTTC. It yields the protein CASSSLGIADNEQFF.